Following are 4 T cell receptor beta chains from one sample sequenced in a study of long-term antiretroviral therapy in people with HIV (dated by TCRdb to between 2021 and 2022). The immunoSEQ hsTCRB v3.0 assay was used at survey level resolution to sequence the TRB variable region. TCRdb re-hosts the immuneACCESS table, in-frame sequences only. Its copies lack some clones; in the studies checked, an unresolved V gene accounts for under half of them, and the cause for the rest is not known. Across this sample there are about 16,000 clones, with around three quarters seen only once. The ten largest clones represent about 14% of the sample. Specimen: unsorted PBMCs, collected 1.5 years before starting antiretroviral therapy. The receptors come from a woman aged 50 to 60 with HIV.

For the CDR3, the DNA is TGTGCCAGCAGTTTGGGGTATACTAATGAAAAACTGTTTTTT. Translating it yields CASSLGYTNEKLFF. The chain couples TRBV27 to TRBJ1-4; D uncertain. Trimming removed 3 bases from V and 2 bases from J, with 7 bases in between. Germline-derived CDR1 and CDR2 are MNHEY and SMNVEV (reference sequence). The CDR3 is 14 amino acids.

The V call is TRBV11-2, the J call TRBJ1-4; maybe TRBD1 (6 bases). The CDR3 runs to 16 residues. Germline V gives CDR1 SGHAT, CDR2 FQNNGV. Trimming stripped 3 bases from V and 0 bases from J, with 11 bases between. CDR3 residues: CASSLTWTATNEKLFF. For the CDR3, the DNA is TGTGCCAGCAGCTTGACTTGGACAGCAACTAATGAAAAACTGTTTTTT.

The chain uses TRBV7-3 and TRBJ1-3; D remains ambiguous. Trimming took off 2 bases at V and 2 bases at J, with 10 bases between the two ends. The CDR3 is made up of 15 amino acids. Germline CDR1 reads SGHTA; CDR2 reads FQGTGA. As DNA, the CDR3 is TGTGCCAGCAGCTTAGACTGGGCCCCTGGAAACACCATATATTTT. It yields the protein CASSLDWAPGNTIYF.

This clone appeared a single time. This rearrangement joins TRBV5-1 to TRBJ2-5; 7 positions match TRBD2. This CDR3 is built from 13 residues. The V gene's germline CDR1 is SGHRS and CDR2 YFSETQ. V gave up 4 bases and J gave up 4 bases; unmatched junction bases: 4. CDR3 coding DNA: TGCGCCAGCAGCCGGGGGGTGGTAGAGACCCAGTACTTC. Its protein is CASSRGVVETQYF.